Listed here is a single T cell receptor beta chain. Antigen unknown. The sample is drawn from a study of Ad26.COV2.S vaccination and SARS-CoV-2 variants. The treatment was: around 19 received Ad26.COV2.S at low or high dose, single or two shots; 5 received placebo; per-sample allocation not given. Sampling took place 63 days after the first vaccine or placebo injection. Study-level results: Vaccinated individuals (as opposed to placebo recipients) had higher spike-specific TCR breadth.

Data came from immunoSEQ multiplex PCR; TCRdb stores just in-frame clones and leaves some out. Of about 350,000 clones in the sample, roughly 91% were seen once. The length of the CDR3 is 13 residues. V was cut by 5 bases and J by 3 bases, with 10 bases left in between. CDR1 is KGHSH and CDR2 is LQKENI in the germline V gene. The sequence was obtained from a person between 18 and 65 years old who received the Ad26.COV2.S COVID-19 vaccine or a placebo. The gene calls are TRBV18 and TRBJ2-5; D possibly matches TRBD1 or TRBD2 (5 bases each). The sequencing used peripheral blood, collected in a trial of Ad26.COV2.S vaccine versus placebo. The CDR3 nucleotides are TGTGCCAGCTCAGGGGGACGGAAAGAGACCCAGTACTTC. This sequence encodes CASSGGRKETQYF. Full variable domain (missing parts from reference TRBV18 and TRBJ2-5): NAGVMQNPRHLVRRRGQEARLRCSPMKGHSHVYWYRQLPEEGLKFMVYLQKENIIDESGMPKERFSAEFPKEGPSILRIQQVVRGDSAAYFCASSGGRKETQYFGPGTRLLVL.